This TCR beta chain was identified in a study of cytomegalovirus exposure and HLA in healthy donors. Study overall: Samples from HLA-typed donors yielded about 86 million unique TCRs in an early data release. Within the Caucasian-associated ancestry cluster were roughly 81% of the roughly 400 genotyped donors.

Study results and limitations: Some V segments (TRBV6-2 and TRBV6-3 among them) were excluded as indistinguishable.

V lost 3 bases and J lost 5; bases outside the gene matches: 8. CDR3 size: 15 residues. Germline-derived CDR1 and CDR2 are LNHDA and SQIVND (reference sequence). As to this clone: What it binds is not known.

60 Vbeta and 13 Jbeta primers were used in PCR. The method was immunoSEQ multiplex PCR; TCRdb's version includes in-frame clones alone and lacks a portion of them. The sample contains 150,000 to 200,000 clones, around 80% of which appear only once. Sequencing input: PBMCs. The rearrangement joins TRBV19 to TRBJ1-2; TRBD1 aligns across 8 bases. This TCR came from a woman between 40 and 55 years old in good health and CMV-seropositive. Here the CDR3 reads CASSIGGTGDYGYTF. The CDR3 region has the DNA TGTGCCAGTAGTATTGGGGGGACAGGAGATTATGGCTACACCTTC.